A selection of T cell receptor beta chains follows, all from one sample in a study of control samples from healthy donors and cancer patients. Method: immunoSEQ multiplex PCR; TCRdb's copy keeps in-frame clones and lacks some. The sample has around 140,000 clones; 75% to 95% are singletons. Input material: blood. The receptors originated from a man aged 35 to 55 in good health. The CDR3 runs from the conserved cysteine through the conserved F or W. The D gene is left open where the match is weak. Rows may omit the clone size; those that give it use once, few, many or a size class.

v_gene	abundance	len	j_gene	d_gene	CDR3nt	CDR3aa
TRBV27	.	14	TRBJ2-5	.	TGTGCCAGCATGCCCCTGGGGGAGCAAGAGACCCAGTACTTC	CASMPLGEQETQYF
TRBV12-3/TRBV12-4	.	13	TRBJ2-5	.	TGTGCCAGCAGTTTCACAGTTCAAGAGACCCAGTACTTC	CASSFTVQETQYF
TRBV2	.	15	TRBJ2-2	.	TGTGCCAGCAGTGAAGCTGCGCAGTCCACCGGGGAGCTGTTTTTT	CASSEAAQSTGELFF
TRBV18	.	13	TRBJ1-5	.	TGTGCCAGCTCACCGGACGGGAATCAGCCCCAGCATTTT	CASSPDGNQPQHF
TRBV20-1	.	15	TRBJ2-5	.	TGCAGTGCTAGTCCAGTCGGAGGGTTTGAAGAGACCCAGTACTTC	CSASPVGGFEETQYF
TRBV10-3	.	16	TRBJ2-4	TRBD2	TGTGCCATCAGTGAGTCGCGGGGGATGGGCAAAAACATTCAGTACTTC	CAISESRGMGKNIQYF
TRBV6-5	.	13	TRBJ1-2	.	TGTGCCGCAGGCGGGGAATTCGTCTATGGCTACACCTTC	CAAGGEFVYGYTF
TRBV7-9	.	15	TRBJ1-4	TRBD1	TGTGCCAGCAGCAGCCACAGGGGAGAAAATGAAAAACTGTTTTTT	CASSSHRGENEKLFF
TRBV3-1/TRBV3-2	.	16	TRBJ2-7	.	TGTGCCAGCAGCCAAGATTACATGACAGCCCGGAGGGGGCAGTACTTC	CASSQDYMTARRGQYF
TRBV7-9	.	14	TRBJ1-6	.	TGTGCCAGCAGCCCGGGGCTCGATAATTCACCCCTCCACTTT	CASSPGLDNSPLHF
TRBV30	.	14	TRBJ1-1	.	TGTGCCTGGAGCGGGCAGACCATGAACACTGAAGCTTTCTTT	CAWSGQTMNTEAFF
TRBV7-9	.	15	TRBJ1-3	TRBD1	TGTGCCAGCAGCTTGGACAGGAGCTCTGGAAACACCATATATTTT	CASSLDRSSGNTIYF
TRBV28	.	16	TRBJ1-1	TRBD1	TGTGCCAGCAGTTCTCGGACAGGACTAATGAACACTGAAGCTTTCTTT	CASSSRTGLMNTEAFF
TRBV2	.	15	TRBJ2-7	.	TGTGCCAGCCAAACAGAAGCAGGGCGGGTAAACGAGCAGTACTTC	CASQTEAGRVNEQYF
TRBV5-1	few	15	TRBJ2-3	.	TGCGCCAGCAGCTTGGTTGATGGAGCGGGAGATACGCAGTATTTT	CASSLVDGAGDTQYF
TRBV14	once	15	TRBJ1-1	.	TGTGCCAGCAGCCAAGTTACAGGGATGGTCACTGAAGCTTTCTTT	CASSQVTGMVTEAFF
TRBV25-1	.	16	TRBJ2-3	.	TGTGCCAGCAGTGAATATCGGGCGGCAAGCACAGATACGCAGTATTTT	CASSEYRAASTDTQYF
TRBV15	.	15	TRBJ2-7	TRBD1	TGTGCCACCAGCAGAGAGGTGGGACAGGGGGACGAGCAGTACTTC	CATSREVGQGDEQYF
TRBV6-1	.	12	TRBJ1-5	.	TGTGCCAGCAGTGAAGCGCTTCGGTGGCTGGCTTTT	CASSEALRWLAF
TRBV2	.	13	TRBJ2-5	TRBD1	TGTGCCAGCTCAGACAGGGATCGGGAGACCCAGTACTTC	CASSDRDRETQYF
TRBV19	.	16	TRBJ2-1	.	TGTGCCAGTAGTATAGATGGGGCGATCTCCTACAATGAGCAGTTCTTC	CASSIDGAISYNEQFF
TRBV2	.	13	TRBJ1-1	.	TGTGCCAGCAGAGACTTTGGGGCCACTGAAGCTTTCTTT	CASRDFGATEAFF
TRBV27	.	13	TRBJ2-5	.	TGTGCCAGCCGTCAGGGGGGAGGAGAGACCCAGTACTTC	CASRQGGGETQYF
TRBV4-2	.	16	TRBJ2-5	.	TGTGCCAGCAGCCAAGATCCGGGACGGACTTTTGGGACCCAGTACTTC	CASSQDPGRTFGTQYF
TRBV28	.	15	TRBJ1-2	.	TGTGCCAGCAGGACCGGCGGGACCACCGGGGGTGGCTACACCTTC	CASRTGGTTGGGYTF
TRBV19	.	15	TRBJ1-5	.	TGTGCCAGTAGTTCCCGGGCGGGGACAACTCAGCCCCAGCATTTT	CASSSRAGTTQPQHF
TRBV5-6	.	13	TRBJ1-2	TRBD1	TGTGCCAGCAGCTTCGGACAGGACAATGGCTACACCTTC	CASSFGQDNGYTF
TRBV10-3	.	17	TRBJ2-6	TRBD1	TGTGCCATCAGGGGGACAGGGGAGGAACCTGGGGCCAACGTCCTGACTTTC	CAIRGTGEEPGANVLTF
TRBV28	.	14	TRBJ1-1	.	TGTGCCAGCAGTTCCATCGGGGGGGTGGCTGAAGCTTTCTTT	CASSSIGGVAEAFF
TRBV5-5	.	17	TRBJ2-3	TRBD2	TGTGCCAGCAGCTTGGCCTCGGCGGGGGGCCGGACAGATACGCAGTATTTT	CASSLASAGGRTDTQYF
TRBV5-6	.	14	TRBJ2-2	.	TGTGCCAGCAGCTTCGGGACTTACACCGGGGAGCTGTTTTTT	CASSFGTYTGELFF
TRBV5-1	.	17	TRBJ1-1	.	TGCGCCAGCAGCTTGGGAGGGGCCACAACCCAGGACACTGAAGCTTTCTTT	CASSLGGATTQDTEAFF
TRBV5-1	.	15	TRBJ2-7	TRBD1	TGCGCCAGCAGCTTGGAGGTCGGGACAGGGGATGAGCAGTACTTC	CASSLEVGTGDEQYF
TRBV30	.	13	TRBJ1-4	.	TGTGCCTGGAGCCACCATGGGCAGGGGCTTCAGTTTTTT	CAWSHHGQGLQFF
TRBV28	.	13	TRBJ1-1	.	TGTGCCAGCTCCCCCCGGTGGCACACTGAAGCTTTCTTT	CASSPRWHTEAFF
TRBV9	.	15	TRBJ1-3	.	TGTGCCAGCAGCGTTGACAGAGCGACAGGAAACACCATATATTTT	CASSVDRATGNTIYF
TRBV30	.	15	TRBJ2-7	TRBD1	TGTGCCTGGAGTTCTTGGGGACAGGGGCTCCACGAGCAGTACTTC	CAWSSWGQGLHEQYF
TRBV2	.	16	TRBJ2-7	.	TGTGCCAGCAGTGAAGGCTTCGGCCGATTATCCTACGAGCAGTACTTC	CASSEGFGRLSYEQYF
TRBV28	.	12	TRBJ2-7	.	TGTGCCAGCAGTTCGTGGTCCTACGAGCAGTACTTC	CASSSWSYEQYF
TRBV18	.	16	TRBJ2-2	.	TGTGCCAGCTCACCACGGCAGGCTACTTCCCCCGGGGAGCTGTTTTTT	CASSPRQATSPGELFF
TRBV5-4	.	16	TRBJ1-3	.	TGTGCCAGCAGTCAACAACAGGGTAGCTCTGGAAACACCATATATTTT	CASSQQQGSSGNTIYF
TRBV5-1	few	18	TRBJ2-7	TRBD1	TGCGCCAGCAGCTTGGGGAGGGTGGGACAGGAAAGCTCCTACGAGCAGTACTTC	CASSLGRVGQESSYEQYF
TRBV6-6	.	15	TRBJ1-5	TRBD1	TGTGCCAGCCGGGCGGGACAGGGGAGCAATCAGCCCCAGCATTTT	CASRAGQGSNQPQHF